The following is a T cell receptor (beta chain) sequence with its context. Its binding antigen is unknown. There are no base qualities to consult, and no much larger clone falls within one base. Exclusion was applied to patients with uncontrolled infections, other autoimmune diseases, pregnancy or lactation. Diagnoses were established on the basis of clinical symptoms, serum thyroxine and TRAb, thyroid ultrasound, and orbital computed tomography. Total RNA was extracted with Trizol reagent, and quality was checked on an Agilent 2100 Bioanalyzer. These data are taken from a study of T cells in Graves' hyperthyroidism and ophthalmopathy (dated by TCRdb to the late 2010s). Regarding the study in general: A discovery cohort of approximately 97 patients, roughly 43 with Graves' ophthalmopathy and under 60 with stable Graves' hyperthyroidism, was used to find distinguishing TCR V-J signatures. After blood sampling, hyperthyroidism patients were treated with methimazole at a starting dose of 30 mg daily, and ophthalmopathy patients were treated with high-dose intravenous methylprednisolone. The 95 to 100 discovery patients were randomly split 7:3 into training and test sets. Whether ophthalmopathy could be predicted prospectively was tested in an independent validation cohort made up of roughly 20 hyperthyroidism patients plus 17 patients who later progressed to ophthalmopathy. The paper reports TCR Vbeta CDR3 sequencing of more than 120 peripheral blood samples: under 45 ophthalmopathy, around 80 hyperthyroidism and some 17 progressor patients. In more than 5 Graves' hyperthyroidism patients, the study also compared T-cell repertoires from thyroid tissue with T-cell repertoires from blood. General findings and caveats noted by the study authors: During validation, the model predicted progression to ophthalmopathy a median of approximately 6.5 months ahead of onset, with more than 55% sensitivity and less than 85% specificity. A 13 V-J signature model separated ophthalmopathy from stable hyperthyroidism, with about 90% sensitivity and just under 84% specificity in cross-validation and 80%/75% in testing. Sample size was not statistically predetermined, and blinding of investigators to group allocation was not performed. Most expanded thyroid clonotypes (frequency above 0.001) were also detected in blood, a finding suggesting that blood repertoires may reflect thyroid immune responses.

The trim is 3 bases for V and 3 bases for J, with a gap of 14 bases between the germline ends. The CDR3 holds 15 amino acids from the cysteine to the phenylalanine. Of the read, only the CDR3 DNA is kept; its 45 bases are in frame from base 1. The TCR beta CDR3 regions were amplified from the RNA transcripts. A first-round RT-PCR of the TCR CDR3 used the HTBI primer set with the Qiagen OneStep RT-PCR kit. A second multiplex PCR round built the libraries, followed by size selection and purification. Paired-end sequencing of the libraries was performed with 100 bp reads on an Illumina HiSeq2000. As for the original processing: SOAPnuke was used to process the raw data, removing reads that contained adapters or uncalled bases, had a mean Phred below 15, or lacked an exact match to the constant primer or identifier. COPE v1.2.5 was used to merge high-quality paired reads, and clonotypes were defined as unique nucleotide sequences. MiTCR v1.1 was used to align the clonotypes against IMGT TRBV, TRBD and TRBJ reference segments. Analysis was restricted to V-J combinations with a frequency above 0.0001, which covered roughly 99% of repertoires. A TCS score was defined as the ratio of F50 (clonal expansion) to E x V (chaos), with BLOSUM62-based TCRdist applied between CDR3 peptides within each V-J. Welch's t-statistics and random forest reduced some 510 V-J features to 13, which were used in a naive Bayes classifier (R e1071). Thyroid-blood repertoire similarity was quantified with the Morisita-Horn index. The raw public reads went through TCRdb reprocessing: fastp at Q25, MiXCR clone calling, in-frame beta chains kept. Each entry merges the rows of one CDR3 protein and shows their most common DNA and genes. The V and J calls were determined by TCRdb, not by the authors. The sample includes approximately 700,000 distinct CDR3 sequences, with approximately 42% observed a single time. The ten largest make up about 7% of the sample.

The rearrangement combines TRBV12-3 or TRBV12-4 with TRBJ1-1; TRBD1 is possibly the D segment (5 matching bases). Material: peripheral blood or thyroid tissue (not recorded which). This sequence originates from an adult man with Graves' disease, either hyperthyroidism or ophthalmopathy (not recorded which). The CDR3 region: CASSLVGVSDTEAFF. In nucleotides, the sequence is TGTGCCAGCAGTTTGGTAGGGGTGAGTGACACTGAAGCTTTCTTT.